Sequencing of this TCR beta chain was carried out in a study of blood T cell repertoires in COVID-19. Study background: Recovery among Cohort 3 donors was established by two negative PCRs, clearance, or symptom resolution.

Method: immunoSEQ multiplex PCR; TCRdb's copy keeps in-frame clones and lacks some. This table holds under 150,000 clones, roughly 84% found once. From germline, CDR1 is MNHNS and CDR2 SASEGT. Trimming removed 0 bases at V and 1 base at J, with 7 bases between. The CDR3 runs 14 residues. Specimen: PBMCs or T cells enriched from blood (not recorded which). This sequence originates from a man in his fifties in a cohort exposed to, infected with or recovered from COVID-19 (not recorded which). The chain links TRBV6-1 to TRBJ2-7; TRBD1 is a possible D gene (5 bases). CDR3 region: CASSEAGRSYEQYF. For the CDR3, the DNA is TGTGCCAGCAGTGAAGCGGGGCGGTCCTACGAGCAGTACTTC.